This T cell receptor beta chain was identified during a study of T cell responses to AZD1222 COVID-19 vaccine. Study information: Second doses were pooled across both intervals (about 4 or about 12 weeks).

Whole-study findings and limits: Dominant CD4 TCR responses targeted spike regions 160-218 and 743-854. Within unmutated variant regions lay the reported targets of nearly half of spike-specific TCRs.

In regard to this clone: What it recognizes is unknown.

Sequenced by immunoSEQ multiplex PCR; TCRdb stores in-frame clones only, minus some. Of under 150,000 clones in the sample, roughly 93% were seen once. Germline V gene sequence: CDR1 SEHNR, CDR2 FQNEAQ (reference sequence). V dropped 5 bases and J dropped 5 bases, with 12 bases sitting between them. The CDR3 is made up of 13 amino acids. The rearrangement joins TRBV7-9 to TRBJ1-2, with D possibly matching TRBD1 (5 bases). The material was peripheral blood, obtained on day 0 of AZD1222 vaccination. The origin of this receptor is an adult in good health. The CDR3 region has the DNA TGTGCCAGCAGCCCGGGACGGGTATATGGCTACACCTTC. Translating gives CASSPGRVYGYTF. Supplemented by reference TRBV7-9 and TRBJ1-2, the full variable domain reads DTGVSQNPRHKITKRGQNVTFRCDPISEHNRLYWYRQTLGQGPEFLTYFQNEAQLEKSRLLSDRFSAERPKGSFSTLEIQRTEQGDSAMYLCASSPGRVYGYTFGSGTRLTVV.